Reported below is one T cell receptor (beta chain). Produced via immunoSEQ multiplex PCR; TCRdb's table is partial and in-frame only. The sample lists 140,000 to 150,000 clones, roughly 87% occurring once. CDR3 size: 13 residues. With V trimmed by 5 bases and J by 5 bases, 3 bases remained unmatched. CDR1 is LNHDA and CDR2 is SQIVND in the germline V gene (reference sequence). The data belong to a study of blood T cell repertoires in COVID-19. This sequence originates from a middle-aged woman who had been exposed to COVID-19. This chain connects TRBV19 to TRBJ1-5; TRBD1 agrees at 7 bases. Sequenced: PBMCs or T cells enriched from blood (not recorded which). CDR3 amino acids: CASSRQGDQPQHF. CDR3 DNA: TGTGCCAGTAGTCGGCAGGGGGATCAGCCCCAGCATTTT.